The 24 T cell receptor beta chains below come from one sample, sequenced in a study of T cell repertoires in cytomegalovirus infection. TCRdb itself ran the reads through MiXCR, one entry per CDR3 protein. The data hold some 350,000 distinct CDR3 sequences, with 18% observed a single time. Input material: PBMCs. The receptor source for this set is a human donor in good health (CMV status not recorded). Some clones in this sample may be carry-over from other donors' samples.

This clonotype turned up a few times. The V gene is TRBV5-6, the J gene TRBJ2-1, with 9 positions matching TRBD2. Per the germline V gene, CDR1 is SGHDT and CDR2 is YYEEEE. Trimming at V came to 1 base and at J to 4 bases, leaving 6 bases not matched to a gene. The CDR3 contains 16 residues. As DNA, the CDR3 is TGTGCCAGCAGCTTGTTTACTAGCGGGCTTTACAATGAGCAGTTCTTC. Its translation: CASSLFTSGLYNEQFF.

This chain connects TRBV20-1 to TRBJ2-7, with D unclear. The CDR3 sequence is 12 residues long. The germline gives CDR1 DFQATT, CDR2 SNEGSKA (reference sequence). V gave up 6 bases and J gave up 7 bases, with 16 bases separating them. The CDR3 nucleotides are TGCAGTGCCAAGCCATGGTCAGGAGAGCAGTACTTC. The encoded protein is CSAKPWSGEQYF.

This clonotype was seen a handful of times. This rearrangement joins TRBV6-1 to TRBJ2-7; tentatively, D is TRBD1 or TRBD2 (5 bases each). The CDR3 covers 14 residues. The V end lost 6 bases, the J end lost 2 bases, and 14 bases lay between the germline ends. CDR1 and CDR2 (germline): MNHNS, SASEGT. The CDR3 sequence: CASRPPGDPYEQYF. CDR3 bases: TGTGCCAGCAGACCCCCCGGGGACCCCTACGAGCAGTACTTC.

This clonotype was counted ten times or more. The CDR3 sequence is CASSRTGNYEQYF. CDR3 nucleotides: TGTGCCAGCAGTCGGACAGGAAACTACGAGCAGTACTTC. The J gene is TRBJ2-7, the V gene TRBV6-2 or TRBV6-3, with 7 bases aligning to TRBD1. There are 13 residues in the CDR3. Germline CDR1 MNHEY, CDR2 SVGEGT. V lost 5 bases, J lost 3 bases, and 4 bases stayed unmatched.

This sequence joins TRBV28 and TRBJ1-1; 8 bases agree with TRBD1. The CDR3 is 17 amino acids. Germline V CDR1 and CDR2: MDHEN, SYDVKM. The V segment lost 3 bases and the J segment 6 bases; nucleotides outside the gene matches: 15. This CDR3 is CASSFRTGRANRAEAFF. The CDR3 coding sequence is TGTGCCAGCAGTTTTAGGACAGGGAGGGCCAACAGGGCTGAAGCTTTCTTT.

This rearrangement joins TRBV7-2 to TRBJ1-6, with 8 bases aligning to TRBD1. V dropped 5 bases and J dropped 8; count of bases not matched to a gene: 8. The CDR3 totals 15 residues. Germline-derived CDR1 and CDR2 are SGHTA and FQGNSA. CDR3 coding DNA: TGTGCCAGCAGCCCCGGGACAGGTTATTATTCACCCCTCCACTTT. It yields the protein CASSPGTGYYSPLHF.

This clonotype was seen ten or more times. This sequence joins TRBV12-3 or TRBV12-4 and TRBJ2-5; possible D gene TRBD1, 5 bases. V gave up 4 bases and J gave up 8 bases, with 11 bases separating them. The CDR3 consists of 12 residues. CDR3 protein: CASSSRVETQYF. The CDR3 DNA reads TGTGCCAGCAGTTCCAGGGTAGAAACCCAGTACTTC.

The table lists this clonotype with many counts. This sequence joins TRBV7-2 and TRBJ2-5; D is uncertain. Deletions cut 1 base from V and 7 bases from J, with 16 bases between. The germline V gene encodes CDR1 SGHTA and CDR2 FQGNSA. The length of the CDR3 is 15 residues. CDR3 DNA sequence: TGTGCCAGCAGCTTAGAACCGACCACCTTACGGACCCAGTACTTC. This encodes CASSLEPTTLRTQYF.

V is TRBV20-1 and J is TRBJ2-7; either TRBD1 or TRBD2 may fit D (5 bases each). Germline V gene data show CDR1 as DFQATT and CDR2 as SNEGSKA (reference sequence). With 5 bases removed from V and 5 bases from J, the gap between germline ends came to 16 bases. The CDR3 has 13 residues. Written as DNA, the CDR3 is TGCAGTGCTTCCGGGACGGTCGATAACGAGCAGTACTTC. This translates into CSASGTVDNEQYF.

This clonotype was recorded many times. In DNA form, the CDR3 reads TGTGCCAGCAGTTCGGTGAACACTGAAGCTTTCTTT. Encoded protein: CASSSVNTEAFF. This chain links TRBV6-2 or TRBV6-3 with TRBJ1-1, with D uncertain. The CDR3 is made up of 12 amino acids. V shed 4 bases and J shed 0 bases, with 3 bases lying between them. The germline gives CDR1 MNHEY, CDR2 SVGEGT.

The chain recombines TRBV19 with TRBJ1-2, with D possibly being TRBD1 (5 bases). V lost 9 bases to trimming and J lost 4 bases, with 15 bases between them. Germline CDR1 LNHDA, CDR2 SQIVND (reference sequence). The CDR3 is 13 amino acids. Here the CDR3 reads CASGPGRAYGYTF. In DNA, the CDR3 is TGTGCCAGCGGTCCGGGGCGAGCCTATGGCTACACCTTC.

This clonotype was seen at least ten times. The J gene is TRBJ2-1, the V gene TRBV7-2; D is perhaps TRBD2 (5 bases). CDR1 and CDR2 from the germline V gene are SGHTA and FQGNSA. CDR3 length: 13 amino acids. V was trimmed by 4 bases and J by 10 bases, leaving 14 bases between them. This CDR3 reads CASSSNSGGEQFF. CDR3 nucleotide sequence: TGTGCCAGCAGCTCGAACTCCGGAGGCGAGCAGTTCTTC. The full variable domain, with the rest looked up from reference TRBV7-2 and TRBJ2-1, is GAGVSQSPSNKVTEKGKDVELRCDPISGHTALYWYRQSLGQGLEFLIYFQGNSAPDKSGLPSDRFSAERTGGSVSTLTIQRTQQEDSAVYLCASSSNSGGEQFFGPGTRLTVL.

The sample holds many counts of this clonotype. DNA of the CDR3: TGTGCCAGCAGCCGCGTCGGGGGGTCGGGGTTCTACGAGCAGTACTTC. It yields the protein CASSRVGGSGFYEQYF. V gene TRBV7-2 combines with J gene TRBJ2-7, with 7 nucleotides matching TRBD2. Germline V gives CDR1 SGHTA, CDR2 FQGNSA. V shed 5 bases, J shed 3 bases, and the junction held 13 bases outside the gene matches. This CDR3 region has 16 residues.

The CDR3 DNA reads as TGTGCCAGCAGCCTCGACAGGGGGGGCCACGAGCAGTACTTC. Amino acid sequence: CASSLDRGGHEQYF. V usage is TRBV7-2 and J usage is TRBJ2-7; 9 bases map to TRBD1. Per germline, CDR1 SGHTA and CDR2 FQGNSA. The CDR3 sequence is 14 residues long. J was trimmed by 5 bases and V by 5 bases; bases with no gene match: 7. The whole variable domain, filled in from reference TRBV7-2 and TRBJ2-7, reads GAGVSQSPSNKVTEKGKDVELRCDPISGHTALYWYRQSLGQGLEFLIYFQGNSAPDKSGLPSDRFSAERTGGSVSTLTIQRTQQEDSAVYLCASSLDRGGHEQYFGPGTRLTVT.

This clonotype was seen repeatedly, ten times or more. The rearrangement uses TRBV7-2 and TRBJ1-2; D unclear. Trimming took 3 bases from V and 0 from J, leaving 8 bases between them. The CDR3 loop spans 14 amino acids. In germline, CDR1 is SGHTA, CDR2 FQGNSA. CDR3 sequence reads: CASSLGGSNYGYTF. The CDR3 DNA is TGTGCCAGCAGCTTGGGAGGGTCTAACTATGGCTACACCTTC.

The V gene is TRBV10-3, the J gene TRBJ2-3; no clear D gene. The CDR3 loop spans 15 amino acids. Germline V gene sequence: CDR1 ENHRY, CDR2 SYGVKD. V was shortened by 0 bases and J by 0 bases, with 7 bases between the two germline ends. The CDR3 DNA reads TGTGCCATCAGTGAGTCGTCCGAAAGCACAGATACGCAGTATTTT. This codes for CAISESSESTDTQYF.

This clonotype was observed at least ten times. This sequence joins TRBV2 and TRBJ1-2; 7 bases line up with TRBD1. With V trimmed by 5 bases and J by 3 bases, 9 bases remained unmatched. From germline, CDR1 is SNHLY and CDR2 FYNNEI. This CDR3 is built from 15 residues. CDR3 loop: CASSPLPGGDYGYTF. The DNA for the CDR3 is TGTGCCAGCAGTCCCTTACCAGGGGGGGACTATGGCTACACCTTC.

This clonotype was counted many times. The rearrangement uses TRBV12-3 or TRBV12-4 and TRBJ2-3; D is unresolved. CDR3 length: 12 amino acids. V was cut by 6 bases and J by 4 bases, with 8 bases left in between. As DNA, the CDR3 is TGTGCCAGCAGGAAGATGTCAGATACGCAGTATTTT. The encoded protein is CASRKMSDTQYF.

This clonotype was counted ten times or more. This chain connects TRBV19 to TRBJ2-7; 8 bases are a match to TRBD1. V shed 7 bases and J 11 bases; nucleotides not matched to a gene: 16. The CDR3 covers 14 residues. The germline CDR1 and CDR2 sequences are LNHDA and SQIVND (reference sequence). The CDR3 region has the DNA TGTGCCAGTACCCAGGGACAGGACACTGGACGAAAGTACTTC. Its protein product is CASTQGQDTGRKYF.

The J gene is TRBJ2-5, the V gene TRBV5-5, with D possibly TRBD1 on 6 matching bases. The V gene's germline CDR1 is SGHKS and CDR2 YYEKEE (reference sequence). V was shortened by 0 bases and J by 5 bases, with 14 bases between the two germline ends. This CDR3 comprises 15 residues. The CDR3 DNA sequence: TGTGCCAGCAGCTTGGGGATTAGGGGGATGGAGACCCAGTACTTC. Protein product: CASSLGIRGMETQYF.

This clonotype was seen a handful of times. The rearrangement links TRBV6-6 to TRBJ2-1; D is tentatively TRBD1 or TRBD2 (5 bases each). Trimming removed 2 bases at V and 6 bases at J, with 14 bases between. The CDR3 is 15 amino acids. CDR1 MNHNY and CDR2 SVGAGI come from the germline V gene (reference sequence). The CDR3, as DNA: TGTGCCAGCAGTTACCCCGGGACGCCGGCCAATGAGCAGTTCTTC. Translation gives CASSYPGTPANEQFF.

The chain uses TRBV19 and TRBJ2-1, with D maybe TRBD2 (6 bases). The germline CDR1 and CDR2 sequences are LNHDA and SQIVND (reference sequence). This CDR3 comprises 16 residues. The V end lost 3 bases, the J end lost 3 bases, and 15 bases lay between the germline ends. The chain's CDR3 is CASSILGGMVYNEQFF. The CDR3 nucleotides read TGTGCCAGTAGTATCCTGGGAGGAATGGTCTACAATGAGCAGTTCTTC.

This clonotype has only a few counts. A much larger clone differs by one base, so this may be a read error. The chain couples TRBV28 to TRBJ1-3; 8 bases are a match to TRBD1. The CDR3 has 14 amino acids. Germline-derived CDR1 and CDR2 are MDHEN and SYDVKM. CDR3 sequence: CASSWTGSGDTIYF. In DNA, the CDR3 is TGTGCCAGCAGTTGGACAGGGTCTGGAGACACCATATATTTT.

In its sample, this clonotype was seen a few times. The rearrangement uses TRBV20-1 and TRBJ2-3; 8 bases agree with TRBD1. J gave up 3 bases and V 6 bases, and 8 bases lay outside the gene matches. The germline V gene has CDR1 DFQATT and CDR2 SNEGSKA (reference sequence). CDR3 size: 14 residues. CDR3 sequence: CSAQDRVYTDTQYF. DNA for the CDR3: TGCAGTGCGCAGGACAGGGTCTATACAGATACGCAGTATTTT.